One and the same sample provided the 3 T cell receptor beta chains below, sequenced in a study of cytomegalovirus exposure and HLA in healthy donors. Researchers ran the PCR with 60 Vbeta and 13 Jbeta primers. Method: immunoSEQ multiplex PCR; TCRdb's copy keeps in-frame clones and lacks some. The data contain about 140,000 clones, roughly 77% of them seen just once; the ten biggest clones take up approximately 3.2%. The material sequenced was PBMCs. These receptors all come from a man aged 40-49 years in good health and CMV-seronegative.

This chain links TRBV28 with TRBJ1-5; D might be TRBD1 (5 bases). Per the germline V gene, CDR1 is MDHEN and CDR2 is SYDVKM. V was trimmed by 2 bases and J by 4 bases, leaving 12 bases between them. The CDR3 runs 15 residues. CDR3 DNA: TGTGCCAGCAGTTTAAGTACAGGAACAAATCAGCCCCAGCATTTT. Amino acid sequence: CASSLSTGTNQPQHF. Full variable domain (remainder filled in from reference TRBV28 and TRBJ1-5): DVKVTQSSRYLVKRTGEKVFLECVQDMDHENMFWYRQDPGLGLRLIYFSYDVKMKEKGDIPEGYSVSREKKERFSLILESASTNQTSMYLCASSLSTGTNQPQHFGDGTRLSIL.

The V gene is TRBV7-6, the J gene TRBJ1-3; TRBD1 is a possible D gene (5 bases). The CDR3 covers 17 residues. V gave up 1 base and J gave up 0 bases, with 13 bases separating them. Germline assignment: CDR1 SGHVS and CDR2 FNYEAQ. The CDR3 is CASSLDVGLNSGNTIYF. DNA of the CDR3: TGTGCCAGCAGCTTAGATGTGGGACTCAACTCTGGAAACACCATATATTTT.

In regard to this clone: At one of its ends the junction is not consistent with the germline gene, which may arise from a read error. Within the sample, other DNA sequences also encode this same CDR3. The chain's CDR3 is CASSTAGGSTDTQYF. For the CDR3, the DNA is TGTGCCAGCAGCACAGCGGGGGGTAGCACAGATACGCAGTACTTT. This rearrangement joins TRBV9 to TRBJ2-3, with 9 bases fitting TRBD2. Germline V gene data show CDR1 as SGDLS and CDR2 as YYNGEE. CDR3 length: 15 residues.